The clone carrying this T cell receptor (beta chain) came up once. Its antigen is still unknown. A multiplex PCR was run with 60 Vbeta primers and 13 Jbeta primers. The data were produced by immunoSEQ multiplex PCR, yet TCRdb's version contains in-frame clones alone and is incomplete. Of 100,000 to 150,000 clones in the sample, 65% to 80% are singletons; the top ten hold 3.4%. These data belong to a study of cytomegalovirus exposure and HLA in healthy donors. Study-wide context: Samples from HLA-typed donors yielded approximately 88 million unique TCRs in an early data release. Regarding the study as a whole: Of the V segments, some could not be distinguished, including TRBV6-2 and TRBV6-3, and were excluded. Productive status was seen about 87% or about 30% of the time for most TCR beta V segments in an earlier analysis.

Germline V gives CDR1 MNHEY, CDR2 SMNVEV (reference sequence). The CDR3 spans 16 residues. Sequencing used PBMCs. The chain uses TRBV27 and TRBJ2-5; 10 bases fit TRBD1. Matching the DNA end better, TRBJ2-7 makes the J call doubtful. The receptor was derived from a man aged 25-45 years in good health and CMV-seronegative. Here the CDR3 reads CASRESPGQGRYEQYF. For the CDR3, the DNA is TGTGCCAGCAGAGAGAGTCCGGGACAGGGGCGATACGAGCAGTACTTC.